Listed below are T cell receptor beta chains from one sample, sequenced in a study of blood T cell repertoires in COVID-19. Method: immunoSEQ multiplex PCR; TCRdb's copy keeps in-frame clones and lacks some. The sample has fewer than 70,000 clones, more than 85% seen once. The specimen sequenced was peripheral blood. Every receptor here comes from a woman between 70 and 85 years old with active COVID-19. The CDR3 runs from the conserved cysteine through the conserved F or W. A D gene is named only where the DNA matches it firmly. Clone size is shown for a subset of rows, as once, few, many or a class of expanded clone.

V gene	clone size	J gene	D gene	CDR3 protein	CDR3 DNA
TRBV30	once	TRBJ1-2	.	CAWGSTRGSGYTF	TGTGCCTGGGGCTCAACCAGGGGATCCGGCTACACCTTC
TRBV7-3	.	TRBJ2-1	.	CASSLMAGSSYNEQFF	TGTGCCAGCAGCTTAATGGCGGGGAGCTCCTACAATGAGCAGTTCTTC
TRBV20-1	.	TRBJ1-2	TRBD1	CSASRTGGYGGYTF	TGCAGTGCTAGTCGGACAGGGGGCTATGGCGGCTACACCTTC
TRBV5-1	few	TRBJ1-6	TRBD1	CASSGGQGGSYNSPLHF	TGCGCCAGCAGCGGGGGACAGGGGGGCTCCTATAATTCACCCCTCCACTTT
TRBV6-6	once	TRBJ2-1	TRBD2	CASRTSDGSYNEQFF	TGTGCCAGCCGTACTAGCGATGGCTCCTACAATGAGCAGTTCTTC
TRBV7-9	.	TRBJ2-5	TRBD2	CASSLGASGIKETQYF	TGTGCCAGCAGCTTAGGGGCTAGCGGTATAAAAGAGACCCAGTACTTC
TRBV3-1/TRBV3-2	.	TRBJ2-4	TRBD2	CASSHGGGTKNIQYF	TGTGCCAGCAGCCATGGCGGGGGGACCAAAAACATTCAGTACTTC
TRBV19	.	TRBJ1-6	TRBD1	CASSRRGQSPLHF	TGTGCCAGTAGTCGCAGGGGGCAATCACCCCTCCACTTT
TRBV7-3	.	TRBJ1-2	.	CASSSGSDGYTF	TGTGCCAGCAGCTCAGGGTCAGATGGCTACACCTTC
TRBV5-5	.	TRBJ2-7	TRBD1	CASSLTGGSSYEQYF	TGTGCCAGCAGCCTGACAGGGGGGAGTTCCTACGAGCAGTACTTC
TRBV28	.	TRBJ2-7	.	CASRSFPGLSSYEQYF	TGTGCCAGCAGATCGTTCCCGGGACTGTCCTCCTACGAGCAGTACTTC
TRBV20-1	.	TRBJ2-7	.	CMSAGAREQYF	TGCATGAGTGCGGGGGCAAGGGAGCAGTACTTC
TRBV5-4	.	TRBJ1-1	.	CASSFDSGSGTEAFF	TGTGCCAGCAGCTTTGATTCGGGGAGCGGGACTGAAGCTTTCTTT
TRBV6-5	.	TRBJ1-1	.	CASSRPTWGDTEAFF	TGTGCCAGCAGTCGCCCGACCTGGGGGGACACTGAAGCTTTCTTT
TRBV4-1	.	TRBJ2-5	.	CASSFQRDRETQYF	TGCGCCAGCAGCTTCCAACGAGATCGAGAGACCCAGTACTTC
TRBV7-8	.	TRBJ2-7	.	CASSSERRDEQYF	TGTGCCAGCAGCTCGGAAAGGCGGGACGAGCAGTACTTC
TRBV11-3	.	TRBJ1-4	.	CASSLGMRGYEKLFF	TGTGCCAGCAGCTTAGGTATGAGAGGGTATGAAAAACTGTTTTTT
TRBV6-5	.	TRBJ2-2	.	CASSHTGELFF	TGTGCCAGCAGTCATACCGGGGAGCTGTTTTTT
TRBV11-2	.	TRBJ2-3	.	CASSRPGLSRPDTQYF	TGTGCCAGCAGCAGACCGGGACTTAGCAGACCAGATACGCAGTATTTT
TRBV28	.	TRBJ1-5	.	CAGSGGGIGYQPQHF	TGTGCCGGGTCCGGTGGGGGGATAGGGTATCAGCCCCAGCATTTT
TRBV30	.	TRBJ1-5	TRBD1	CAWSVRAGGGQPQHF	TGTGCCTGGAGTGTACGGGCAGGGGGCGGTCAGCCCCAGCATTTT
TRBV5-1	.	TRBJ2-7	.	CASSLEVGSSYEQYF	TGCGCCAGCAGCTTGGAAGTTGGCAGCTCCTACGAGCAGTACTTC
TRBV4-2	.	TRBJ2-1	.	CASSPHLAYSSYNEQFF	TGTGCCAGCAGCCCCCATCTAGCGTATAGCTCCTACAATGAGCAGTTCTTC
TRBV28	.	TRBJ2-4	.	CASSSWTVGGGTVPGIQYF	TGTGCCAGCAGTTCCTGGACGGTTGGAGGAGGGACGGTCCCTGGCATTCAGTACTTC
TRBV3-1/TRBV3-2	.	TRBJ1-5	.	CASSPQGNSNQPQHF	TGTGCCAGCAGCCCTCAGGGTAATAGCAATCAGCCCCAGCATTTT
TRBV7-8	.	TRBJ1-4	TRBD1	CASSLPRQGAYNEKLFF	TGTGCCAGCAGCTTACCTCGGCAGGGGGCCTATAATGAAAAACTGTTTTTT
TRBV6-5	.	TRBJ1-5	.	CASRDSTNQPQHF	TGTGCCAGCAGAGACAGTACCAATCAGCCCCAGCATTTT
TRBV5-5	once	TRBJ2-1	.	CASSFRDNNEQFF	TGTGCCAGCAGCTTCAGGGACAACAATGAGCAGTTCTTC
TRBV7-3	few	TRBJ2-1	TRBD2	CASSTAGTSVNNEQFF	TGTGCCAGCAGCACCGCCGGGACTAGCGTTAATAATGAGCAGTTCTTC
TRBV3-1/TRBV3-2	.	TRBJ2-1	.	CASSQNVGDEQFF	TGTGCCAGCAGCCAAAATGTAGGGGATGAGCAGTTCTTC
TRBV28	.	TRBJ2-7	.	CASSSPRPPAAYEQYF	TGTGCCAGCAGCTCCCCTAGACCCCCGGCCGCCTACGAGCAGTACTTC
TRBV28	.	TRBJ1-2	TRBD1	CASSLDRDYGYTF	TGTGCCAGCAGTCTAGACAGGGACTATGGCTACACCTTC
TRBV29-1	.	TRBJ2-3	.	CSGRTEALTDTQYF	TGCAGCGGGAGGACGGAAGCCCTCACAGATACGCAGTATTTT
TRBV5-1	.	TRBJ1-1	TRBD1	CASSWGDRMNTEAFF	TGCGCCAGCAGCTGGGGGGACAGGATGAACACTGAAGCTTTCTTT
TRBV6-6	.	TRBJ2-2	.	CASSYRGPTGELFF	TGTGCCAGCAGTTACAGGGGTCCAACCGGGGAGCTGTTTTTT
TRBV19	.	TRBJ2-4	TRBD1	CATAGQGRDIQYF	TGTGCCACCGCGGGACAGGGCCGGGACATTCAGTACTTC
TRBV6-2/TRBV6-3	.	TRBJ2-7	TRBD1	CASSGQGLSYEQYF	TGTGCCAGCAGTGGACAGGGACTCTCCTACGAGCAGTACTTC
TRBV25-1	.	TRBJ2-7	.	CASQGFYEQYF	TGTGCCAGCCAGGGGTTCTACGAGCAGTACTTC
TRBV18	.	TRBJ1-1	TRBD1	CASSRWPTGTSGNTEAFF	TGTGCCAGCTCCCGATGGCCGACAGGGACTTCGGGGAACACTGAAGCTTTCTTT
TRBV9	.	TRBJ1-1	.	CASSVVSGMNTEAFF	TGTGCCAGCAGCGTAGTGTCAGGGATGAACACTGAAGCTTTCTTT
TRBV2	.	TRBJ1-6	.	CASSAPNSPLHF	TGTGCCAGCAGTGCCCCGAATTCACCCCTCCACTTT
TRBV2	.	TRBJ2-6	TRBD1	CARQLGQGADGANVLTF	TGTGCCAGACAGTTAGGACAGGGGGCTGATGGGGCCAACGTCCTGACTTTC
TRBV28	.	TRBJ2-5	TRBD2	CASSFPGGQETQYF	TGTGCCAGCAGTTTCCCGGGGGGGCAAGAGACCCAGTACTTC
TRBV29-1	.	TRBJ1-2	TRBD1	CSVQTGLDGYTF	TGCAGCGTTCAGACAGGGCTTGATGGCTACACCTTC
TRBV29-1	.	TRBJ1-1	.	CSGRRVGGTEAFF	TGCAGCGGCCGCAGGGTTGGGGGGACTGAAGCTTTCTTT